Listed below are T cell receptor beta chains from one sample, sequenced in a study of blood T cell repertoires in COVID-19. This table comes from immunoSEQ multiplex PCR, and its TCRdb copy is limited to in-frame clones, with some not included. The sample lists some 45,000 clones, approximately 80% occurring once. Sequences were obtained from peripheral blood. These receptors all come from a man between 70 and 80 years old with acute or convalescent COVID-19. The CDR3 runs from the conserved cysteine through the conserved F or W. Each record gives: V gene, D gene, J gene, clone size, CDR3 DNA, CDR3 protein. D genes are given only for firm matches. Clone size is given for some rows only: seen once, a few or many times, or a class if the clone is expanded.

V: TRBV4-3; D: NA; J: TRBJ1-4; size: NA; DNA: TGCGCCAGCAGCCAAGATACGCGATTTCAAACCCCGGAGGCAACTAATGAAAAACTGTTTTTT; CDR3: CASSQDTRFQTPEATNEKLFF
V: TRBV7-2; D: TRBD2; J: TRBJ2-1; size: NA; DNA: TGTGCCAGCAGCTTAGCATCGCGGGGGGGATACAATGAGCAGTTCTTC; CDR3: CASSLASRGGYNEQFF
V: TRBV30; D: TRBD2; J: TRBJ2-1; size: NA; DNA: TGTGCCTGGAGACGGGGGGGCAAATACAATGAGCAGTTCTTC; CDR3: CAWRRGGKYNEQFF
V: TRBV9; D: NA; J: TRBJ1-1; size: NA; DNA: TGTGCCAGCACGGAAGGGGGGGGATACATGAACACTGAAGCTTTCTTT; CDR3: CASTEGGGYMNTEAFF
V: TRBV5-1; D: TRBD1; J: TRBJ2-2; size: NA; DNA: TGCGCCGGGGCCGAGACAGGGGTTCCCGGGGAGCTGTTTTTT; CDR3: CAGAETGVPGELFF
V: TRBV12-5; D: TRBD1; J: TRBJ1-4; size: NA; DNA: TGTGCTAGTGGGACAGGGTCCTTTAATGAAAAACTGTTTTTT; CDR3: CASGTGSFNEKLFF
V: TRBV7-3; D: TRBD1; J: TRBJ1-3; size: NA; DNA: TGTGCCAGCAGCTTAACAGGGACAGCGAGCTCTGGAAACACCATATATTTT; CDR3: CASSLTGTASSGNTIYF
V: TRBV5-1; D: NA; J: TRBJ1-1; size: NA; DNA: TGCGCCAGCAGCTTGGGGGGGTACAGGGCCGGGAACACTGAAGCTTTCTTT; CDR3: CASSLGGYRAGNTEAFF
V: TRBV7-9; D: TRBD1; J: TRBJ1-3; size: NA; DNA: TGTGCCAGCAGCTCATCCAGGGGGCCGGGAAACACCATATATTTT; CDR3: CASSSSRGPGNTIYF
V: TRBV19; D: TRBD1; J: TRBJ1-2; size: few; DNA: TGTGCCAGTAGTATAACAGGGGCCTATGGCTACACCTTC; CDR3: CASSITGAYGYTF
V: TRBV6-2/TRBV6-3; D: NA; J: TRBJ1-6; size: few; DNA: TGTGCCAGCAGCCCCGGACAACTTATCTCCTATAATTCACCCCTCCACTTT; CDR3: CASSPGQLISYNSPLHF
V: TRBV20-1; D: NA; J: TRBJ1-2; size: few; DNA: TGCAGTGCTAGTAGAGGGTCCTATGGCTACACCTTC; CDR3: CSASRGSYGYTF
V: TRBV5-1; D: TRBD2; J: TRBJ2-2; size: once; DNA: TGCGCCAGCAGACCTAGCGGGGGAGGTTACACCGGGGAGCTGTTTTTT; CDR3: CASRPSGGGYTGELFF
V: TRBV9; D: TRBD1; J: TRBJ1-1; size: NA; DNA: TGTGCCAGCAGCGAGAGGACAGGGGCAGTACCAAACACTGAAGCTTTCTTT; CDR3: CASSERTGAVPNTEAFF
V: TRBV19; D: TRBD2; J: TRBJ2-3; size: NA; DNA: TGTGCCAGTCAACAACTAGCGGGGTTCACAGATACGCAGTATTTT; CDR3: CASQQLAGFTDTQYF
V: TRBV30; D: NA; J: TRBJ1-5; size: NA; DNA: TGTGCCTGGAGTGAAGGGGTTCTTAGCAATCAGCCCCAGCATTTT; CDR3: CAWSEGVLSNQPQHF
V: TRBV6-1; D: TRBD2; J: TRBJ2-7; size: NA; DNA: TGTGCCAGCAGTGAAAGGGTAGCGGGATCCTACGAGCAGTACTTC; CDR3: CASSERVAGSYEQYF
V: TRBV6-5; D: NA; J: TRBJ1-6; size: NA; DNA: TGTGCCAGCAGTTCGATATCGGAGCCCCTCCACTTT; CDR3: CASSSISEPLHF
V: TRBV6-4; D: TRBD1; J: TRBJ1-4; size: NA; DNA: TGTGCCAGCAGTGTGGACAGGGATGAAAAACTGTTTTTT; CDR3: CASSVDRDEKLFF
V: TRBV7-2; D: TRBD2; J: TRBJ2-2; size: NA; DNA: TGTGCCAGCAGCTTAGACAGCGGGGGTTACACCGGGGAGCTGTTTTTT; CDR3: CASSLDSGGYTGELFF
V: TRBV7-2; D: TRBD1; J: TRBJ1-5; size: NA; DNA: TGTGCCAGCAGCCGGGACAGCAGCAATCAGCCCCAGCATTTT; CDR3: CASSRDSSNQPQHF
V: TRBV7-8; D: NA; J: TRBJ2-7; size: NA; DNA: TGTGCCAGCAGCCTTGACATTCGCGAGCAGTACTTC; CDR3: CASSLDIREQYF
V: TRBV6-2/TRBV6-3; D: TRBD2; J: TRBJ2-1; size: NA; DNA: TGTGCCAGCAGTCGGACTAGCGGGGGGGCCCTGCCCTACAATGAGCAGTTCTTC; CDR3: CASSRTSGGALPYNEQFF
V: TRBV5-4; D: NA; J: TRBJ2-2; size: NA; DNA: TGTGCCAGCAGCTTGGACAGGGCAACCGGGGAGCTGTTTTTT; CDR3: CASSLDRATGELFF
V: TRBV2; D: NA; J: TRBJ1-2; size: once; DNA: TGTGCCAGCAGTTTTACAAAAGACAATGGCTACACCTTC; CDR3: CASSFTKDNGYTF
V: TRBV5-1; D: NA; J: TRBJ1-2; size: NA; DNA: TGCGCCAGCAGCTTGGACAGGAACTATGGCTACACCTTC; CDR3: CASSLDRNYGYTF
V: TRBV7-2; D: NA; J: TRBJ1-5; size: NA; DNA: TGTGCCAGCAGCCTCCTCCCCCTTAGCAATCAGCCCCAGCATTTT; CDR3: CASSLLPLSNQPQHF
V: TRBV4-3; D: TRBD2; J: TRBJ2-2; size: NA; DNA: TGCGCCAGCAGCCAAGAGCGAGCGGGGGGGATGAACACCGGGGAGCTGTTTTTT; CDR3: CASSQERAGGMNTGELFF
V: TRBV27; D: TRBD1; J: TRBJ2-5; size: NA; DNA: TGTGCCAGCAGTTTTTGGACAGGTCGCCAAGAGACCCAGTACTTC; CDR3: CASSFWTGRQETQYF
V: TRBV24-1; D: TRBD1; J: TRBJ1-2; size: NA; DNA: TGTGCCACCAGTTTTGGACAGGGATATAGTTATGGCTACACCTTC; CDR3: CATSFGQGYSYGYTF
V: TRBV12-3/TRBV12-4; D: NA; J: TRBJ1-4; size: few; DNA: TGTGCCAGCAGTTTAGGTCTTAATGAAAAACTGTTTTTT; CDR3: CASSLGLNEKLFF
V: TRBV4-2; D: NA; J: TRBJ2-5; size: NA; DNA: TGTGCCAGCAGCTCGGGGGGCTTGCGGGAGACCCAGTACTTC; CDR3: CASSSGGLRETQYF
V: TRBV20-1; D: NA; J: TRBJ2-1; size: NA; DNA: TGCAGTGCTAGGTACTACAATGAGCAGTTCTTC; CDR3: CSARYYNEQFF
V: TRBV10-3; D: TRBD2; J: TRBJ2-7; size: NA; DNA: TGTGCCATCAGTGTTAGCGGGGATAACTCCTACGAGCAGTACTTC; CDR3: CAISVSGDNSYEQYF
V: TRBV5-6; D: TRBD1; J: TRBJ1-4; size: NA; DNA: TGTGCCAGCAGCTTCGGGACAGGAGAAAAACTGTTTTTT; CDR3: CASSFGTGEKLFF
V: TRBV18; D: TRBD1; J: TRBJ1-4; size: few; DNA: TGTGCCAGCTCGCAAAATGGACAGGGGGCGCGAGAAAAACTGTTTTTT; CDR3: CASSQNGQGAREKLFF
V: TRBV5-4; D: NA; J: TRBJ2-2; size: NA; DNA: TGTGCCAGCAGCCGCGACAGGACCTCGAGGGCCGGGGAGCTGTTTTTT; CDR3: CASSRDRTSRAGELFF
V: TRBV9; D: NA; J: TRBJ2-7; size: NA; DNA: TGTGCCAGCAGCGTTGAGGACAGTAACTACGAGCAGTACTTC; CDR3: CASSVEDSNYEQYF
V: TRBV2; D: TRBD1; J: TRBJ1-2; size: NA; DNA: TGTGCCAGCAGGCGGGACAGTTCTAACTATGGCTACACCTTC; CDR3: CASRRDSSNYGYTF
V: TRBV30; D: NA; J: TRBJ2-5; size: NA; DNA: TGTGCCTGGAGTGTAGGGACAACCCAAGAGACCCAGTACTTC; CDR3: CAWSVGTTQETQYF
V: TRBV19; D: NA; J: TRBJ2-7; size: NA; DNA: TGTGCCAGTAGTATAGGGAAAGGGAGTTCCTACGAGCAGTACTTC; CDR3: CASSIGKGSSYEQYF
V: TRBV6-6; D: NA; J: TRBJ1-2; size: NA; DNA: TGTGCCAGCAGTCCATCCGACGGACTACCTAATTTTAACTATGGCTACACCTTC; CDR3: CASSPSDGLPNFNYGYTF
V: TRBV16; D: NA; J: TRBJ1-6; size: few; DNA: TGTGCCAGCAGCCAGCGGTTAGAAGGTTCACCCCTCCACTTT; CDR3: CASSQRLEGSPLHF
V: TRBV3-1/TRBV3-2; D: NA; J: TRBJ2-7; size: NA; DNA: TGTGCCAGCAGCCGCGGGACAGTGGTTTACGAGCAGTACTTC; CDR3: CASSRGTVVYEQYF
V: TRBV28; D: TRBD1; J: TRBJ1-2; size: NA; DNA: TGTGCCAGCAGTTACAGGGGGCTTGGCTACACCTTC; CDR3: CASSYRGLGYTF
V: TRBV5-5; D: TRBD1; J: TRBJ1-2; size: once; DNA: TGTGCCAGCAGCTTGCGCCCCGGGACAGACTATGGCTACACCTTC; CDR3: CASSLRPGTDYGYTF
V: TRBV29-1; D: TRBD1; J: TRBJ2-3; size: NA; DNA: TGCAGCGTATTGACAGGGCAGGTAGGCACAGATACGCAGTATTTT; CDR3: CSVLTGQVGTDTQYF
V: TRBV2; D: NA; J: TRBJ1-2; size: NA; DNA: TGTGCCAGCTCCAGAATGTCTAACTATGGCTACACCTTC; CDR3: CASSRMSNYGYTF
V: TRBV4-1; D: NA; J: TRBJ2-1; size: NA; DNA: TGCGCCAGCAGCCAAGAGAACGGGGTTGAGCAGTTCTTC; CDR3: CASSQENGVEQFF
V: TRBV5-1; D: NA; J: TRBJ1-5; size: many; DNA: TGCGCCAGCAGCTTGCAGGGCAGCAATCAGCCCCAGCATTTT; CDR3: CASSLQGSNQPQHF
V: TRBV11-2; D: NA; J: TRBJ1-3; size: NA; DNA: TGTGCCAGCAGCTTAGATGGGGCAGGATATCCTGGAAACACCATATATTTT; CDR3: CASSLDGAGYPGNTIYF
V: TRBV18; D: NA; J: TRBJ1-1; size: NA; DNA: TGTGCCAGCTCACCACCGGTACAGAGCATGAACACTGAAGCTTTCTTT; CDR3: CASSPPVQSMNTEAFF
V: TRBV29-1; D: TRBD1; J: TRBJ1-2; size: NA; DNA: TGCAGCGTCGAACCGACAGGGGCGGGTGGCTACACCTTC; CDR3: CSVEPTGAGGYTF
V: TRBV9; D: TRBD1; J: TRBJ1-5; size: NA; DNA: TGTGCCAGCAGCGTAGGGGACAGTTTACAGCCCCAGCATTTT; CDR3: CASSVGDSLQPQHF
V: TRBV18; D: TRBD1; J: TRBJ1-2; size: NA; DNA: TGTGCCAGCTCACCGCGGGACAGCTACTATGGCTACACCTTC; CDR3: CASSPRDSYYGYTF
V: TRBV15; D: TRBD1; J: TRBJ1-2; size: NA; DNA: TGTGCCACCAGCAGAGACCGGACAGGGTATGGCTACACCTTC; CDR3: CATSRDRTGYGYTF